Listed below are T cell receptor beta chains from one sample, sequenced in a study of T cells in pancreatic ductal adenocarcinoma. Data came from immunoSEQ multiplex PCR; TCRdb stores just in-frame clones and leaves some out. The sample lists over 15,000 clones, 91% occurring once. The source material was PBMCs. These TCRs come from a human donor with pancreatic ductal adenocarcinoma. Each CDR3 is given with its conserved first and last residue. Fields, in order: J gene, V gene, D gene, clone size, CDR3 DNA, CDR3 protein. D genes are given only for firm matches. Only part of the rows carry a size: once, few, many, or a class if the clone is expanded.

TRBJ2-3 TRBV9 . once TGTGCCAGCAGCGTAGGCCCGGTTAGCACAGATACGCAGTATTTT CASSVGPVSTDTQYF
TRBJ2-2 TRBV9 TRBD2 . TGTGCCAGCAGCGTAGATCCTAGCGGGGGGGGCACCGGGGAGCTGTTTTTT CASSVDPSGGGTGELFF
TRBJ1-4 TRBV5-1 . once TGCGCCAGCAGCTTGGGGCAAGAAAAACTGTTTTTT CASSLGQEKLFF
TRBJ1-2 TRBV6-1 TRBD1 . TGTGCCAGCAGTGATTCCCCGCAGGGGGCGCAAAGCTATGGCTACACCTTC CASSDSPQGAQSYGYTF
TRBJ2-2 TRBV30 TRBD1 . TGTGCCTACGAACCGGGACAGGGTATCACCGGGGAGCTGTTTTTT CAYEPGQGITGELFF
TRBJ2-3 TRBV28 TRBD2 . TGTGCCAGCAGCCCTCCGCCGGGACTAGCGGGAGAATATTTT CASSPPPGLAGEYF
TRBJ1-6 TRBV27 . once TGTGCCAGCAGTTTAAGGACGGGGCAGGGGTATAATTCACCCCTCCACTTT CASSLRTGQGYNSPLHF
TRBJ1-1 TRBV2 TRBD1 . TGTGCCAGCAGTGAAGCTAAGGGACAGGGGGCGCGTCTCCTAGCTTTCTTT CASSEAKGQGARLLAFF
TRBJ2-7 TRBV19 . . TGTGCCAGTAGTATAGATCCGGGGAGATCCTACGAGCAGTACTTC CASSIDPGRSYEQYF
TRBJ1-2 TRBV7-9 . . TGTGCCAGCAGCTTAGAGACCGGGACACGACGGGGCTACACCTTC CASSLETGTRRGYTF
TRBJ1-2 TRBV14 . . TGTGCCAGCAGCCAAGATCTGATCGTCGAGACAGCCAACTATGGCTACACCTTC CASSQDLIVETANYGYTF
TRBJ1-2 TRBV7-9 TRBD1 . TGTGCCAGCAGCCGAGGACAGGGGGCGGGCGGCTACACCTTC CASSRGQGAGGYTF
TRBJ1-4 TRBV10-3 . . TGTGCCATCAAAGCAGGGGCGACTAATGAAAAACTGTTTTTT CAIKAGATNEKLFF
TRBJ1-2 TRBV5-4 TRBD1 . TGTGCCAGCAGCTTGGGGGGGGGACAGGGGGCTAGGAATGGCTACACCTTC CASSLGGGQGARNGYTF
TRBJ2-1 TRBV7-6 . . TGTGCCAGCAGTCGCTCCGGGGCCTACAATGAGCAGTTCTTC CASSRSGAYNEQFF
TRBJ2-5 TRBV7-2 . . TGTGCCAGCAGCTTAGCGATACAAGAGACCCAGTACTTC CASSLAIQETQYF
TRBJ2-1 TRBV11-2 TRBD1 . TGTGCCAGCAGCTTAGTCGGGACAGCCCTTAAAACAAACAATGAGCAGTTCTTC CASSLVGTALKTNNEQFF
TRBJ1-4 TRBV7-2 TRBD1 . TGTGCCAGCAGCCCCTGGACAGGGGGCGGTAGGACTAATGAAAAACTGTTTTTT CASSPWTGGGRTNEKLFF
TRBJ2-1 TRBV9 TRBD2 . TGTGCCAGCAGCGTGGCAAGTCGAGCGGGAGGCCGAACCTACAATGAGCAGTTCTTC CASSVASRAGGRTYNEQFF
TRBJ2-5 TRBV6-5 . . TGTGCCAGCAGTCCACGGGGGGCGTCTTCAGAGACCCAGTACTTC CASSPRGASSETQYF
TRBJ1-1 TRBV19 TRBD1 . TGTGCCAGTAAGGCGGCAGGGGGGTGGACTGAAGCTTTCTTT CASKAAGGWTEAFF
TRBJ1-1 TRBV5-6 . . TGTGCCAGCCAGAGGGATCCGAACACTGAAGCTTTCTTT CASQRDPNTEAFF
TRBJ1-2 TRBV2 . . TGTGCCAGCAGTGAAATGAGGGGCGGCTACACCTTC CASSEMRGGYTF
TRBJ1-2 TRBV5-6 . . TGTGCCAGCAGCTTGGACGGGGACTATGGCTACACCTTC CASSLDGDYGYTF
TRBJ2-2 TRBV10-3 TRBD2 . TGTGCCATCAGGACCGGGACTAGCGGGAACACCGGGGAGCTGTTTTTT CAIRTGTSGNTGELFF
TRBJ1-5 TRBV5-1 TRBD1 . TGCGCCAGCAGCTTGGGACAGGGGGCGTGGGATCAGCCCCAGCATTTT CASSLGQGAWDQPQHF
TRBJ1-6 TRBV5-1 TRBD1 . TGCGCCAGCAGCTTGGCCGGGACAGGGGGCGCGAGTTTAGCTTCACCCCTCCACTTT CASSLAGTGGASLASPLHF
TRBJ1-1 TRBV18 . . TGTGCCAGCTCAGCCGTCGACACTGAAGCTTTCTTT CASSAVDTEAFF
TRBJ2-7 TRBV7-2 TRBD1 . TGTGCCAGCAGCTTGGGACAGGGGGCCGAGCAGTACTTC CASSLGQGAEQYF
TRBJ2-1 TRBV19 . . TGTGCCAGTAGTATATTAGGTAACTCCTACAATGAGCAGTTCTTC CASSILGNSYNEQFF
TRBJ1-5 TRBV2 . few TGTGCCAGCAGTGACAACAGGGGCAATCAGCCCCAGCATTTT CASSDNRGNQPQHF
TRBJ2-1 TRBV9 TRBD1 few TGTGCCAGCAGCGTGGCCGGGACAGGGGGCCAGAATGAGCAGTTCTTC CASSVAGTGGQNEQFF
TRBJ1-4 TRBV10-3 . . TGTGCCATCAGTCAAGGAGGACCCCATGAAAAACTGTTTTTT CAISQGGPHEKLFF
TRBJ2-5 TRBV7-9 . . TGTGCCACAGCCGGGCCCGCGGGATCATATAGGGAGGAGACCCAGTACTTC CATAGPAGSYREETQYF
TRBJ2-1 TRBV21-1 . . TGTGCCAGCAGCAAAGGGCTCAGGGACAGGGGGCGCGCTTTTAGGTCCAATGAGCAGTTCTTC CASSKGLRDRGRAFRSNEQFF
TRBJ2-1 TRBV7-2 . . TGTGCCAGCAGCCCTCGTGGCGGTAGCTCCTACAATGAGCAGTTCTTC CASSPRGGSSYNEQFF
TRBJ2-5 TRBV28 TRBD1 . TGTGCCAGCTCATATCGGGGGACAGGGAAGCAAGAGACCCAGTACTTC CASSYRGTGKQETQYF